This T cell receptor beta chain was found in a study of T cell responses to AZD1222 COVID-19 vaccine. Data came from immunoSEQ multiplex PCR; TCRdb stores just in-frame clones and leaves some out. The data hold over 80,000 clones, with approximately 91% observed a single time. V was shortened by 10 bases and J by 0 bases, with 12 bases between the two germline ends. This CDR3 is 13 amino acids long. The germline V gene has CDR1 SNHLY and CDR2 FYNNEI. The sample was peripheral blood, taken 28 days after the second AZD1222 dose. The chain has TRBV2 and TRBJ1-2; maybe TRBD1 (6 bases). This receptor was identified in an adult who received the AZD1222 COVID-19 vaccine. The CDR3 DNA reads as TGTGCCACTGGACAGAGTCCTAACTATGGCTACACCTTC. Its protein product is CATGQSPNYGYTF. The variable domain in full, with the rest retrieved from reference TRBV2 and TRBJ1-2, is EPEVTQTPSHQVTQMGQEVILRCVPISNHLYFYWYRQILGQKVEFLVSFYNNEISEKSEIFDDQFSVERPDGSNFTLKIRSTKLEDSAMYFCATGQSPNYGYTFGSGTRLTVV.